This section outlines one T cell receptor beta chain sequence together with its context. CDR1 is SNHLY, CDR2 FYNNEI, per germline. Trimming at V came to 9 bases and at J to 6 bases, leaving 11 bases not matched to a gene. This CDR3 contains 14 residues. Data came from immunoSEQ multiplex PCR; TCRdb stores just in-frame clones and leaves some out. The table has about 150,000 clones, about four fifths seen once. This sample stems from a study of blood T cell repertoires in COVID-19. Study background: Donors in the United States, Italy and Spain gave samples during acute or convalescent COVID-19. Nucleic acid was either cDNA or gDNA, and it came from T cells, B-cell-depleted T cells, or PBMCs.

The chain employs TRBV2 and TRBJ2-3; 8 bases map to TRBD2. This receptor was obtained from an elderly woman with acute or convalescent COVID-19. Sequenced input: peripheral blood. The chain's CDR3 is CASSPGLGLDTQYF. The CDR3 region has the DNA TGTGCCAGTTCACCGGGACTAGGCCTGGATACGCAGTATTTT. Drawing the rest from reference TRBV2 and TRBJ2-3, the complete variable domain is EPEVTQTPSHQVTQMGQEVILRCVPISNHLYFYWYRQILGQKVEFLVSFYNNEISEKSEIFDDQFSVERPDGSNFTLKIRSTKLEDSAMYFCASSPGLGLDTQYFGPGTRLTVL.